One and the same sample provided the 2 T cell receptor beta chains below, sequenced in a study of T cell responses to AZD1222 COVID-19 vaccine. Assay used: immunoSEQ multiplex PCR; TCRdb lists only in-frame clones, some missing. This sample has around 110,000 clones, with roughly 85% found just once. The material sequenced was peripheral blood, taken on day 0 of MenACWY control vaccination. These receptors came from an adult in good health.

The chain has TRBV15 and TRBJ1-5; D remains ambiguous. Trimming took off 3 bases at V and 4 bases at J, with 10 bases between the two ends. Germline V lookup: CDR1 LNHNV, CDR2 YYDKDF (reference sequence). This CDR3 comprises 14 residues. The DNA of the CDR3 is TGTGCCACCAGCAGTCTGACCTCGAATCAGCCCCAGCATTTT. It yields the protein CATSSLTSNQPQHF.

The chain is built from TRBV27 and TRBJ2-1; the D gene is possibly TRBD2 (6 bases). From germline, CDR1 is MNHEY and CDR2 SMNVEV (reference sequence). Trimming cost V 5 bases and J 12 bases, with 23 bases left between them. The CDR3 contains 15 residues. CDR3 loop: CASSPWGVPGLGQFF. DNA for the CDR3: TGTGCCAGCAGTCCCTGGGGGGTCCCGGGATTGGGGCAGTTCTTC.